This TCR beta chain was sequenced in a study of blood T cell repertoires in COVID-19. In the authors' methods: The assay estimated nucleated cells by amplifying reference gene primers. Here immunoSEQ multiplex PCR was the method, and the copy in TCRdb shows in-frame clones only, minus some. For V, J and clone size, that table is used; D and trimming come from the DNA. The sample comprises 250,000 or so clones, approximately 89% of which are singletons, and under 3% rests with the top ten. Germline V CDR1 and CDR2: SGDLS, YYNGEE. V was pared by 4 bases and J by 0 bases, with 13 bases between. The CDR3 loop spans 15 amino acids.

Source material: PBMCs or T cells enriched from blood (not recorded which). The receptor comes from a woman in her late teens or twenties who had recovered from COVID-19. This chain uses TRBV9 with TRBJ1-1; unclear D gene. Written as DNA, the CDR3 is TGTGCCAGCAGCCACTCAGGAGGGATGAACACTGAAGCTTTCTTT. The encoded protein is CASSHSGGMNTEAFF.